This entry features one T cell receptor (beta chain) sequence. The CDR3 loop spans 16 amino acids. The trim removed 2 bases at V and 2 bases at J, leaving 1 base unmatched. Germline-derived CDR1 and CDR2 are MNHEY and SVGAGI. The data originate from a study of blood T cells in healthy people across ages. PCR was performed a second time for 7 to 11 cycles using a sample-barcoded 5' primer and a J-beta primer mix. TCRdb processed the 5' RACE reads anew with MiXCR; each CDR3 protein has one entry. This sample yields about 1.8 million distinct CDR3 sequences, of which about 50% are seen a single time; over 2% belongs to the top ten.

The receptor was derived from a woman aged 40 to 55 in good health. Sequenced input: blood. The V call is TRBV6-5, the J call TRBJ2-6, with TRBD1 matching 9 bases. CDR3 in DNA: TGTGCCAGCAGTTACAACAGGGGGCCTGGGGCCAACGTCCTGACTTTC. It yields the protein CASSYNRGPGANVLTF.